The 24 T cell receptor beta chains given below trace back to one sample, sequenced in a study of T cells in Graves' hyperthyroidism and ophthalmopathy. Authors of the study amplified TCR beta CDR3 regions from RNA transcripts. With the HTBI primer set, the TCR CDR3 went through a first round of RT-PCR. TCRdb independently ran MiXCR on the multiplex PCR reads; one entry per CDR3 protein. The sample shows tens of thousands of distinct CDR3 sequences, about 53% of them seen only once. The sample was blood. These receptors all come from a woman aged 60-75 years with Graves' ophthalmopathy.

This clonotype was picked up many times. The J gene is TRBJ1-4, the V gene TRBV19; the match to TRBD1 covers 10 bases. Germline V CDR1 and CDR2: LNHDA, SQIVND (reference sequence). V lost 8 bases, J lost 12 bases, and 12 bases stayed unmatched. The CDR3 totals 14 residues. The CDR3 here is CASRTGGPQGELFF. Here the CDR3 DNA reads TGTGCCAGTCGGACAGGGGGGCCGCAGGGGGAACTGTTTTTT.

With respect to this clonotype: A much bigger clone sits one base away, suggesting this may be a read error. The chain recombines TRBV5-1 with TRBJ2-3, with D perhaps TRBD1 or TRBD2 (6 bases each). This CDR3 region has 20 residues. Germline loops: CDR1 SGHRS, CDR2 YFSETQ. The CDR3, as DNA: TGCGCCAGCAGCCCAGAAAAAGTCCCAGTGAGGGGGGATGGCACAGATTCGCAGTATTTT. It yields the protein CASSPEKVPVRGDGTDSQYF.

This clonotype appeared many times. CDR3 sequence (DNA): TGTGCCAGCAGTGTACATAGCGGGAGGAACCAAGAGACCCAGTACTTC. It is translated as CASSVHSGRNQETQYF. V usage is TRBV6-1 and J usage is TRBJ2-5; 10 bases agree with TRBD2. The CDR3 loop spans 16 amino acids. The junction had 5 bases not matched to a gene; V was cut back by 4 bases and J by 0 bases. From germline, CDR1 is MNHNS and CDR2 SASEGT.

The V and J genes are TRBV10-3 and TRBJ2-1, with 8 bases matching TRBD1. Unmatched junction bases numbered 14, after V lost 4 bases and J lost 0 bases. This CDR3 region has 19 residues. The germline CDR1 and CDR2 sequences are ENHRY and SYGVKD. Here the CDR3 DNA reads TGTGCCATCAGTGCTAGGGGAGGACAGGGATCAAACTCCTACAATGAGCAGTTCTTC. Its translation is CAISARGGQGSNSYNEQFF.

This clonotype was recorded once. Compared with germline, one end of the junction differs, possibly owing to a read error. The V call is TRBV11-2, the J call TRBJ1-1; D is uncertain. CDR3 length: 13 residues. From germline, CDR1 is SGHAT and CDR2 FQNNGV. The CDR3 region is CANSSGKYTEAFF. In DNA, the CDR3 is TGTGCCAACAGCTCAGGAAAGTACACTGAAGCTTTCTTT.

This clonotype came up many times. The rearrangement uses TRBV5-1 and TRBJ2-7; D possibly corresponds to TRBD1 (6 bases). The germline gives CDR1 SGHRS, CDR2 YFSETQ. CDR3 size: 15 residues. The ends were cut back, 0 bases at V and 1 base at J, with 11 bases in the middle. This CDR3 is CASSLGGTYSYEQYF. The CDR3, as DNA: TGCGCCAGCAGCTTGGGTGGGACATATTCCTACGAGCAGTACTTC.

This clonotype was detected ten times or more. The rearrangement joins TRBV28 to TRBJ2-6; D is unresolved. CDR1 MDHEN and CDR2 SYDVKM come from the germline V gene. The V end was cut by 1 base, the J end by 3 bases, with 7 bases between. The CDR3 runs 15 residues. CDR3 DNA: TGTGCCAGCAGTTTATCGGTAGATGGGGCCAACGTCCTGACTTTC. It yields the protein CASSLSVDGANVLTF.

This clonotype has more than one count but fewer than ten. This sequence joins TRBV7-8 and TRBJ2-2; D is unclear. The germline V and J ends were trimmed by 4 bases and 8 bases, with 14 bases remaining between them. Germline V CDR1 and CDR2: SGHVS, FQNEAQ. The CDR3 is 14 residues long. Here the CDR3 reads CASSSLVGTGELFF. CDR3 DNA sequence: TGTGCCAGCAGCTCACTCGTGGGCACGGGGGAGCTGTTTTTT.

Worth noting for this clonotype: As the CDR3 is not closed by the conserved phenylalanine or tryptophan, this likely results from a read error. Because the CDR3's place on the DNA is in doubt, the DNA is left out and the CDR3 is given as listed by TCRdb. This chain connects TRBV6-2 or TRBV6-3 to TRBJ1-1. From germline, CDR1 is MNHEY and CDR2 SVGEGT. Counting both end residues, the CDR3 totals 8 amino acids. CDR3 loop: CASSYSIG.

This clonotype was detected ten times or more. The chain employs TRBV3-1 and TRBJ2-7, with a tentative D call TRBD2 (6 bases). Trimming removed 4 bases at V and 3 bases at J, with 19 bases between. The CDR3 has 16 amino acids. Germline CDR1 and CDR2: LGHDT and YNNKEL (reference sequence). DNA for the CDR3: TGTGCCAGCAGCCCCCCGGGAGCAGACTCTAACTACGAGCAGTACTTC. The encoded protein is CASSPPGADSNYEQYF.

This clonotype showed up just a few times. With a much larger clone just one base away, this may be a read error. The chain joins TRBV4-3 to TRBJ2-2; 7 positions agree with TRBD2. Germline V gives CDR1 LGHNA, CDR2 YSLEER. CDR3 length equals 16 residues. The V gene end was trimmed by 2 bases and the J gene end by 3 bases; junction bases not matched to a gene: 6. CDR3 sequence: CASSQNLAEDTGELFF. For the CDR3, the DNA is TGCGCCAGCAGCCAAAATCTAGCGGAGGACACCGGGGAGCTGTTTTTT.

The rearrangement uses TRBV7-8 and TRBJ2-5, with no clear D. Germline CDR1 is SGHVS and CDR2 is FQNEAQ. This CDR3 is built from 17 residues. Trimming cost V 1 base and J 4 bases, with 19 bases left between them. The CDR3 DNA is TGTGCCAGCAGCTTAGAACGTGCTAGTATCGGTGGAGAGACCCAGTACTTC. Protein product: CASSLERASIGGETQYF.

This clonotype was picked up many times. The chain joins TRBV30 to TRBJ2-1, with a possible D match to TRBD1 (6 bases). The germline V gene encodes CDR1 GTSNPN and CDR2 SVGIG (reference sequence). Trimming left V 1 base short and J 6 bases short, with 16 bases between. CDR3 length equals 15 residues. For the CDR3, the DNA is TGTGCCTGGAGTGCCCAGGGGTTTCGTTTCAATGAGCAGTTCTTC. Residues: CAWSAQGFRFNEQFF.

Remarks on this clonotype: Because the CDR3 is missing its conserved closing phenylalanine or tryptophan, this is likely a read error. The DNA is omitted, as the CDR3 cannot be located on it reliably, and the CDR3 follows TCRdb's listing. The rearrangement joins TRBV6-4 to TRBJ2-2; the tabulated D call, TRBD1, remains unverified against the DNA. The germline gives CDR1 MRHNA, CDR2 SNTAGT. The CDR3 region is 10 residues in length, termini included. The CDR3 loop reads CASRYAQGVS.

This clonotype was seen many times. V usage is TRBV7-2 and J usage is TRBJ2-7, with 15 bases identical to TRBD2. This CDR3 contains 20 residues. J lost 1 base, V lost 1 base, and 11 bases had no gene match. Germline V gene sequence: CDR1 SGHTA, CDR2 FQGNSA. CDR3 sequence reads: CASSLEGTSGGPPKSYEQYF. The CDR3 bases are TGTGCCAGCAGCTTAGAAGGGACTAGCGGGGGGCCGCCGAAATCCTACGAGCAGTACTTC.

About this clonotype itself: Given the absence of the conserved phenylalanine or tryptophan at the CDR3 end, a read error is likely. It is unclear where the CDR3 begins or ends on the DNA, so no DNA is shown, and the CDR3 is as TCRdb lists it. The chain carries TRBV12-3 or TRBV12-4 and TRBJ1-4. The CDR3 is made up of 8 amino acids, end residues included. This CDR3 reads CASTRTSG.

The chain carries TRBV19 and TRBJ2-2; 12 bases are shared with TRBD2. Germline assignment: CDR1 LNHDA and CDR2 SQIVND (reference sequence). V lost 6 bases and J lost 6; bases outside the gene matches: 5. The CDR3 length is 15 residues. CDR3 DNA sequence: TGTGCCAGTAGAACCGGGACTAGCGGGCCCGGGGAGCTGTTTTTT. This codes for CASRTGTSGPGELFF.

This clonotype was seen many times. A junction end diverges from the germline sequence, so it may reflect a read error. This sequence joins TRBV7-7 and TRBJ2-5, with 8 bases fitting TRBD1. The CDR3 loop spans 17 amino acids. Germline V gene lookup returns CDR1 SSHAT and CDR2 FNYEAQ (reference sequence). CDR3 protein: CASSSPAGGQGQETQYF. CDR3 nucleotide sequence: TGTGCTAGCAGCTCCCCTGCGGGCGGACAGGGCCAAGAGACCCAGTACTTC. The variable domain in full, completed from reference TRBV7-7 and TRBJ2-5, reads GAGVSQSPRYKVTKRGQDVTLRCDPISSHATLYWYQQALGQGPEFLTYFNYEAQPDKSGLPSDRFSAERPEGSISTLTIQRTEQRDSAMYRCASSSPAGGQGQETQYFGPGTRLLVL.

Many counts were recorded for this clonotype. At one end the junction does not follow the germline gene, possibly because of a read error. This sequence joins TRBV4-1 and TRBJ2-3; no clear D gene. This CDR3 has 14 residues. From germline, CDR1 is MGHRA and CDR2 YSYEKL. The CDR3 region is CASSQWTRTDTRYF. The CDR3 region has the DNA TGCGCCAGCAGCCAGTGGACCCGCACAGATACGCGGTATTTT.

About this clonotype: A much larger clone differs by one base, so this may be a read error. This chain connects TRBV27 to TRBJ1-1, with 8 bases aligning to TRBD1. The CDR3 spans 14 residues. Germline CDR1 MNHEY, CDR2 SMNVEV (reference sequence). The V and J ends lost 6 bases and 6 bases, in that order; junction bases with no gene match: 9. The CDR3 sequence is CASRGEQGDAEAFF. CDR3 DNA sequence: TGTGCCAGCAGGGGGGAACAGGGGGACGCTGAAGCTTTCTTT.

This clonotype was seen at least ten times. The V call is TRBV30, the J call TRBJ1-2, with D maybe TRBD1 (5 bases). V lost 4 bases and J 4 bases, leaving 7 bases between the germline ends. The CDR3 has 11 amino acids. Germline V gives CDR1 GTSNPN, CDR2 SVGIG (reference sequence). The CDR3 spells CAWTGVYGYTF. The CDR3 DNA follows: TGTGCCTGGACGGGGGTCTATGGCTACACCTTC.

Comments on this clonotype: A much more abundant neighbour one base away suggests this may be a read error. The chain has TRBV18 and TRBJ2-7; TRBD2 matches 8 bases. CDR1 and CDR2 from the germline V gene are KGHSH and LQKENI. This CDR3 is 13 amino acids long. CDR3 bases: TGTGCCAGCTCCCTCGGGGGGGTTGACGAGCAGTGCTTC. It codes for CASSLGGVDEQCF.

V gene TRBV20-1 combines with J gene TRBJ2-3, with 11 bases identical to TRBD1. V lost 1 base to trimming and J lost 2 bases; unmatched junction nucleotides: 5. Germline assignment: CDR1 DFQATT and CDR2 SNEGSKA (reference sequence). The CDR3 is 16 residues long. This chain's CDR3 is CSARAGTGGVTDTQYF. The CDR3 DNA sequence: TGCAGTGCTAGAGCCGGGACAGGGGGGGTCACAGATACGCAGTATTTT.

This clonotype was observed a single time. The gene calls are TRBV4-3 and TRBJ1-3; 7 positions match TRBD1. With V trimmed by 4 bases and J by 9 bases, 3 bases remained unmatched. The length of the CDR3 is 12 residues. Germline lookup yields CDR1 LGHNA and CDR2 YSLEER. In nucleotides, the CDR3 is TGCGCCAGCAGCCTGACAGGGTTCACCATATATTTT. Translation gives CASSLTGFTIYF.